This T cell receptor (beta chain) was recorded in a study of blood T cell repertoires in COVID-19. Across the study: Collection of acute and convalescent COVID-19 samples took place in the United States, Italy and Spain.

With 4 bases removed from V and 3 bases from J, the gap between germline ends came to 12 bases. The CDR3 covers 15 residues. Germline CDR1 is LGHDT and CDR2 is YNNKEL (reference sequence). TCRdb's copy holds only in-frame clones and misses some; the assay was immunoSEQ multiplex PCR. The sample contains 85,000 to 130,000 clones, roughly 88% of which appear only once. Sequenced input: peripheral blood. The TCR comes from an older woman with acute or convalescent COVID-19. This chain links TRBV3-1 (or the pseudogene TRBV3-2) with TRBJ2-2; D is perhaps TRBD2 (6 bases). In DNA form, the CDR3 reads TGTGCCAGCAGCCGAGCCGGGAGCTACACCGGGGAGCTGTTTTTT. Its protein is CASSRAGSYTGELFF.